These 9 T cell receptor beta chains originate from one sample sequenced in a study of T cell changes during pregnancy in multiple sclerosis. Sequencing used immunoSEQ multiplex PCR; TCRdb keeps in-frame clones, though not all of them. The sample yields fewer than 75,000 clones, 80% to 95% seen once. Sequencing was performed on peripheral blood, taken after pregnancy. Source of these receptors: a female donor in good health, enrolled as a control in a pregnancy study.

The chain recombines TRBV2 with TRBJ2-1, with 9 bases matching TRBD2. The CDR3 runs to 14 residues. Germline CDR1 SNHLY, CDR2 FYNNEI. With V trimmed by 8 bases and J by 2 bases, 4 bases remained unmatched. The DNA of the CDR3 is TGTGCCAGCGGCAGCGGGAGGACCTACAATGAGCAGTTCTTC. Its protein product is CASGSGRTYNEQFF.

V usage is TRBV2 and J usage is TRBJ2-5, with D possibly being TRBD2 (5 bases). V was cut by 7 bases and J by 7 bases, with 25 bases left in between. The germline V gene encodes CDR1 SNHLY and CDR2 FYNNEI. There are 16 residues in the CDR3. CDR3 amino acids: CASTPTGSQSRGTQYF. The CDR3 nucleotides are TGTGCCAGCACCCCGACGGGGTCTCAATCGCGAGGGACCCAGTACTTC.

The CDR3 is CASSVGGGPNIQYF. CDR3 DNA sequence: TGTGCCAGCAGCGTAGGGGGGGGGCCAAACATTCAGTACTTC. This chain links TRBV9 with TRBJ2-4, with D perhaps TRBD2 (7 bases). Germline V gene data show CDR1 as SGDLS and CDR2 as YYNGEE. V lost 0 bases and J 6 bases, leaving 10 bases between the germline ends. The CDR3 contains 14 residues. Full variable domain (remainder filled in from reference TRBV9 and TRBJ2-4): DSGVTQTPKHLITATGQRVTLRCSPRSGDLSVYWYQQSLDQGLQFLIQYYNGEERAKGNILERFSAQQFPDLHSELNLSSLELGDSALYFCASSVGGGPNIQYFGAGTRLSVL.

The CDR3 sequence is CASSLEGTGAEKLFF. CDR3 nucleotides: TGTGCCAGCAGCTTAGAAGGGACAGGGGCTGAAAAACTGTTTTTT. The V gene is TRBV11-2, the J gene TRBJ1-4, with TRBD1 matching 10 bases. The CDR3 totals 15 residues. The V segment lost 0 bases and the J segment 7 bases; nucleotides outside the gene matches: 2. Germline CDR1 is SGHAT and CDR2 is FQNNGV.

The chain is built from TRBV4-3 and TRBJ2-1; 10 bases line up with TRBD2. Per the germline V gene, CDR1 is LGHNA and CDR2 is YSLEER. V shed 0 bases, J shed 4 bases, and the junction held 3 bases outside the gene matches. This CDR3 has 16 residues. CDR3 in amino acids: CASSQEERGGYNEQFF. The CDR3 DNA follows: TGCGCCAGCAGCCAAGAGGAGCGGGGGGGTTACAATGAGCAGTTCTTC.

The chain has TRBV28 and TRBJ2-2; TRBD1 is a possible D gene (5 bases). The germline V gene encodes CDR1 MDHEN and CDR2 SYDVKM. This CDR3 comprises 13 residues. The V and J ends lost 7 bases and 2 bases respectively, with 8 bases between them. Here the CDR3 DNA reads TGTGCCAGCACAGGGCCTAACACCGGGGAGCTGTTTTTT. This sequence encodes CASTGPNTGELFF.

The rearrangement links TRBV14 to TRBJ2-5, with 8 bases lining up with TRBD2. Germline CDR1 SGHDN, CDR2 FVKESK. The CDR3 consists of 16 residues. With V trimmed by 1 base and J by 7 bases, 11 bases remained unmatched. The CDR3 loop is CASSQGTSYPLRTQYF. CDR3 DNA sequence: TGTGCCAGCAGCCAAGGGACTAGCTATCCCCTCCGGACCCAGTACTTC.

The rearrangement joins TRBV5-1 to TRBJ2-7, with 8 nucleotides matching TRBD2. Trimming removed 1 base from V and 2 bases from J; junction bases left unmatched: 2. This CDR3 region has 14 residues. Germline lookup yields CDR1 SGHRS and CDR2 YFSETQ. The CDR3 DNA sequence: TGCGCCAGCAGCTTGAGCGGGAGCCCCTACGAGCAGTACTTC. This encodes CASSLSGSPYEQYF.

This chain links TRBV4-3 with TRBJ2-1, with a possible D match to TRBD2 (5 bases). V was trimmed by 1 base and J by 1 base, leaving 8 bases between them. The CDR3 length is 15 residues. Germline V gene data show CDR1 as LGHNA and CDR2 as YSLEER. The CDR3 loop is CASSQVSGSYNEQFF. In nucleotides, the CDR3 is TGCGCCAGCAGCCAAGTAAGCGGTTCCTACAATGAGCAGTTCTTC.